The present T cell receptor beta chain was sequenced within a study of shared clonotypes between healthy human individuals. Findings of the study overall: Among donors, sharing of clonotypes was expected to be affected by sequencing depth. Shared across four donors were around 5% of the naive CD4 clonotypes.

Those who donated were healthy HIV-negative adults, with no recent acute infections or vaccinations reported. Everyone who donated was a Caucasian adult who lived in Nashville, Tennessee. This table comes from immunoSEQ multiplex PCR, and its TCRdb copy is limited to in-frame clones, with some not included. Altogether a few hundred thousand clones are present, just over 95% being singletons, with the ten largest covering about 0.32%. Looked up from germline, CDR1 is MNHEY and CDR2 is SMNVEV (reference sequence). The CDR3 has 14 residues. Trimming removed 0 bases at V and 5 bases at J, with 8 bases between. On this clone: The antigen is not known.

The sample comprised memory CD8+ T cells sorted from blood. Subset described: CD45RO+ cells pooled with CCR7-negative TemRA cells. This TCR derives from a man aged 30 to 39 in good health. V usage is TRBV27 and J usage is TRBJ1-5; D call uncertain. The CDR3 sequence: CASSLSRMHQPQHF. The CDR3 bases are TGTGCCAGCAGTTTATCGAGGATGCATCAGCCCCAGCATTTT.